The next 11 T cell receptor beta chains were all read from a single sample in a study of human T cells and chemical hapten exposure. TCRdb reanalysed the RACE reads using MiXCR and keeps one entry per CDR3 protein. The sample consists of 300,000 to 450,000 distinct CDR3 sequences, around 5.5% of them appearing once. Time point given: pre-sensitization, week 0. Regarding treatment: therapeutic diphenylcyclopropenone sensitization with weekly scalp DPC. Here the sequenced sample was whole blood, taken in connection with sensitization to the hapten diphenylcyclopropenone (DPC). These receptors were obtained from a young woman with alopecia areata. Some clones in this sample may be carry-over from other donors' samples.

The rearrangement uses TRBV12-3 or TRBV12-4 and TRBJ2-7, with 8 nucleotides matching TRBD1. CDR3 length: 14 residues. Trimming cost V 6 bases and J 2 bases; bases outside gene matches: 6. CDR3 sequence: CASSPTGDPYEQYF. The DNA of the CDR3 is TGTGCCAGCAGCCCGACAGGGGATCCCTACGAGCAGTACTTC.

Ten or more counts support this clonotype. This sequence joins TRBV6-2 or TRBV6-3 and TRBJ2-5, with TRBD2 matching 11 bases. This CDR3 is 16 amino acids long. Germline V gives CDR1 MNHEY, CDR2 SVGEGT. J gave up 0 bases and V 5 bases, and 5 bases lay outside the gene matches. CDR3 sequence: CASSPGTSGYQETQYF. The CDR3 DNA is TGTGCCAGCAGTCCCGGGACTAGCGGATACCAAGAGACCCAGTACTTC.

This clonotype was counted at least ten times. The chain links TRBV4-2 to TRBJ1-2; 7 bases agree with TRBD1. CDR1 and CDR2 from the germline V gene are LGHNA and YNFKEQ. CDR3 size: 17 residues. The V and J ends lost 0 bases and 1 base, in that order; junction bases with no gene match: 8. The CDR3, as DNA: TGTGCCAGCAGCCAAGATACCGGGACAGTCATTAACTATGGCTACACCTTC. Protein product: CASSQDTGTVINYGYTF.

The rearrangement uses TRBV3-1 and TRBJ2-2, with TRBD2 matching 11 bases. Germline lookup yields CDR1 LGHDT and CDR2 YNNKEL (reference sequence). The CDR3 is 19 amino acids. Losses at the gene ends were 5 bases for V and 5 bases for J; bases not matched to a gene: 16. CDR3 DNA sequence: TGTGCCAGCAGCACCCGTAAGGTGCTAGCGGGGGGCCGGACCGGGGAGCTGTTTTTT. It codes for CASSTRKVLAGGRTGELFF.

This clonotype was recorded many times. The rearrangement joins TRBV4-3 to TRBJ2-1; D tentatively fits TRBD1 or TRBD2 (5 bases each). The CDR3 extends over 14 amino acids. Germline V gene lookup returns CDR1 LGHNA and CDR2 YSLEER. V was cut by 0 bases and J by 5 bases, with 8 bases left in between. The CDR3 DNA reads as TGCGCCAGCAGCCAAGACGGGACCGACAATGAGCAGTTCTTC. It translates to CASSQDGTDNEQFF.

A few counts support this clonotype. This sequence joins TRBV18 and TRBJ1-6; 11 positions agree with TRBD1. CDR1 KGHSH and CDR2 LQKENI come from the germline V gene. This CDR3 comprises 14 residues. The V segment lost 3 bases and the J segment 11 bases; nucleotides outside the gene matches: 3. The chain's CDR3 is CASSPRDRGTPLHF. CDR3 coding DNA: TGTGCCAGCTCACCCCGGGACAGGGGGACACCCCTCCACTTT.

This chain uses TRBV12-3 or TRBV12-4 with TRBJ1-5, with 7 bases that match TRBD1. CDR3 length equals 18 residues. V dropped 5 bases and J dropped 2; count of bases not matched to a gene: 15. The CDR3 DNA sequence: TGTGCCAGCAGTCCAGACCTTACAGGGGCCTGGGGCAATCAGCCCCAGCATTTT. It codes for CASSPDLTGAWGNQPQHF.

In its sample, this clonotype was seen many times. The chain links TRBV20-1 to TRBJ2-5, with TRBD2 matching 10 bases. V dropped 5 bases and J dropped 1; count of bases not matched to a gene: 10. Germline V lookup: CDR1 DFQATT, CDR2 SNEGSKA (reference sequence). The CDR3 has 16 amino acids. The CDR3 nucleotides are TGCAGTGCTTACCGGGCTAGCGGGGGCCGCCAAGAGACCCAGTACTTC. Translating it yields CSAYRASGGRQETQYF.

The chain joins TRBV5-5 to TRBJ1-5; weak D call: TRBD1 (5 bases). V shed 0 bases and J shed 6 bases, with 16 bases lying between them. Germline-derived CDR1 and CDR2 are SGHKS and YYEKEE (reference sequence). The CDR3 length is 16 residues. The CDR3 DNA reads TGTGCCAGCAGCTTGGACTCAGGGTTAAGGAGTCAGCCCCAGCATTTT. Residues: CASSLDSGLRSQPQHF.

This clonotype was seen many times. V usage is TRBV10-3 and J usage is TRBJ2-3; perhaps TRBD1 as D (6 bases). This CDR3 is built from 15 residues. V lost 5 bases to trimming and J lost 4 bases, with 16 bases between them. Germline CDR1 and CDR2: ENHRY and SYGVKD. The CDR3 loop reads CAISQLDSRADTQYF. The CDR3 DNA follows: TGTGCCATCAGTCAACTGGACAGTAGGGCAGATACGCAGTATTTT.

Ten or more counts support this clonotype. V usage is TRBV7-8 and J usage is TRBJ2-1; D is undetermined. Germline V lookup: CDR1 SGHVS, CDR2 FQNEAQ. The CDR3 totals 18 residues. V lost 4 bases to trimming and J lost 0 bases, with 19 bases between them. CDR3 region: CASSSRIGQAYSYNEQFF. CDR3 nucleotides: TGTGCCAGCAGCTCCCGCATCGGTCAGGCTTACTCCTACAATGAGCAGTTCTTC.